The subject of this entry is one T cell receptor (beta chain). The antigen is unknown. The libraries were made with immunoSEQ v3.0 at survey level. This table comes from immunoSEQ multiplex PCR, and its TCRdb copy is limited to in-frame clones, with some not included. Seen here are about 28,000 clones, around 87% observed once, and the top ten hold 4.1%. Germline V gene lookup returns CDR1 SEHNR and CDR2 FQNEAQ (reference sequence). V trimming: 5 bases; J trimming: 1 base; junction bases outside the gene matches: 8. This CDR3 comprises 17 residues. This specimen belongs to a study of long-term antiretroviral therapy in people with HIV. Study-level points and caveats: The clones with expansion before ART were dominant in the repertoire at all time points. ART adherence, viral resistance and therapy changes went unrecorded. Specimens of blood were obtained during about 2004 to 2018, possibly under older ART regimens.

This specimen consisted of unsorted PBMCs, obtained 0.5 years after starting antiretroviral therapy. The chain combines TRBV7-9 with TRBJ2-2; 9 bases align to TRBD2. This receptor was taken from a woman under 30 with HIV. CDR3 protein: CASSTPRLAVNTGELFF. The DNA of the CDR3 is TGTGCCAGCAGCACTCCGAGACTAGCGGTGAACACCGGGGAGCTGTTTTTT.